This T cell receptor (beta chain) was documented in a study of shared T cell receptors in the human thymus. The germline CDR1 and CDR2 sequences are SEHNR and FQNEAQ (reference sequence). V shed 5 bases, J shed 0 bases, and the junction held 3 bases outside the gene matches. The CDR3 contains 15 residues. Sequencing used immunoSEQ multiplex PCR; TCRdb keeps in-frame clones, though not all of them. This table has roughly 550,000 clones, approximately 78% appearing once. The same data also contributed to another study, on human thymus T cells. From that report: Donor material was obtained from healthy Finnish infants undergoing corrective surgery for congenital heart defects. The thymus tissue came from resections taken during corrective heart surgery. Across thymic and blood repertoires, the usage of V and J genes appeared to be biased. Related research reported highly overlapping thymic repertoires among unrelated individuals.

V and J are TRBV7-9 and TRBJ1-2; 10 bases are a match to TRBD1. Sequenced material: thymocytes. The clonotype comes from a boy under three years old with a congenital heart defect. The CDR3 DNA reads TGTGCCAGCAGCGGGACAGGGGAGCCTAACTATGGCTACACCTTC. Protein: CASSGTGEPNYGYTF. Using reference TRBV7-9 and TRBJ1-2 for the parts outside the CDR3, the full variable domain is DTGVSQNPRHKITKRGQNVTFRCDPISEHNRLYWYRQTLGQGPEFLTYFQNEAQLEKSRLLSDRFSAERPKGSFSTLEIQRTEQGDSAMYLCASSGTGEPNYGYTFGSGTRLTVV.